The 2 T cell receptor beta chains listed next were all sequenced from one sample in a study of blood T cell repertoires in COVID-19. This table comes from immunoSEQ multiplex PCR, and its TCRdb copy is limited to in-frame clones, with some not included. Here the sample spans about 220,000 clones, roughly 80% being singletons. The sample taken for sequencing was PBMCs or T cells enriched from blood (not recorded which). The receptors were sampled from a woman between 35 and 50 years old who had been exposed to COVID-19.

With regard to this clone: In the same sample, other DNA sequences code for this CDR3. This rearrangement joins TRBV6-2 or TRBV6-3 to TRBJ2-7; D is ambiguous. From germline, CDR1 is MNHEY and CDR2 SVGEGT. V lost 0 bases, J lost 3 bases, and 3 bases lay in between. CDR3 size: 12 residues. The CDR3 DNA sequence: TGTGCCAGCAGTTACTCGAGCTACGAGCAGTACTTC. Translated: CASSYSSYEQYF.

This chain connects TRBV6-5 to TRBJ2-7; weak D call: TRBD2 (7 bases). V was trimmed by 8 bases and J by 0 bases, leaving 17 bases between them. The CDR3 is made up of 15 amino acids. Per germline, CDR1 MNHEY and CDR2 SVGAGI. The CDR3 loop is CASDSRGGDSYEQYF. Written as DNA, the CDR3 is TGTGCCAGCGACAGCAGGGGAGGGGACTCCTACGAGCAGTACTTC.